The clone carrying this T cell receptor beta chain has a count of ten or more. The source of the sample is a study of low-dose radiotherapy and immunotherapy resistance in tumors. On the study more broadly: While receiving nivolumab 240 mg every two weeks, patients also received ipilimumab 1 mg/kg every six weeks, both intravenously. The authors gave intravenous cyclophosphamide 200 mg/m2 every two weeks, one day before radiation and immunotherapy.

With TRAV- and TRBV-specific primers, first-strand cDNA was made, covering the alpha and beta chains. The PCR that amplified TCRs ran for about 18 cycles, relying on a constant-region primer and a V-primer adapter. TCRdb reprocessed the reads with MiXCR, giving one entry per CDR3 protein. The sample holds tens of thousands of distinct CDR3 sequences; 15% to 20% are singletons and the top ten take approximately 2.8%. Documented time point: before trial treatment. Every donor was treated with nivolumab, ipilimumab, aspirin, low-dose cyclophosphamide and also low-dose radiotherapy. Sequenced material: PBMCs, taken before treatment. The TCR originated in a male donor with prostate cancer.

In DNA, the CDR3 is TGCGCCAGCAGCTTGGACGACAGGGGAGGTAGCTACGAGCAGTACTTC. Protein sequence: CASSLDDRGGSYEQYF. This chain uses TRBV5-1 with TRBJ2-7, with 8 bases that match TRBD1. After removal of 0 bases from V and 3 bases from J, the junction contained 8 bases not matched to a gene. Germline V lookup: CDR1 SGHRS, CDR2 YFSETQ. CDR3 length equals 16 residues.